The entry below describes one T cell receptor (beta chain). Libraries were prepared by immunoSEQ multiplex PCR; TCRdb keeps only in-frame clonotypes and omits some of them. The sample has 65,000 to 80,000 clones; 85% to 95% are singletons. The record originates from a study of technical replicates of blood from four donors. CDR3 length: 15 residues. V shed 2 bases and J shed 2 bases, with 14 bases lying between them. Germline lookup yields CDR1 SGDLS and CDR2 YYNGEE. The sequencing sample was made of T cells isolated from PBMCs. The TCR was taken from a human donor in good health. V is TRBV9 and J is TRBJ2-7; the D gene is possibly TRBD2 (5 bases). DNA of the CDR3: TGTGCCAGCAGCGTCAGCGGCTCTGCTGCCTACGAGCAGTACTTC. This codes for CASSVSGSAAYEQYF.